The clone carrying this TCR beta chain occurred once. What it recognizes is unknown. Cultured CD4+ T cell DNA was sequenced using the Oncomine TCR Beta short-read assay. TCRdb reanalysed the PCR reads using MiXCR and keeps one entry per CDR3 protein. The repertoire has tens of thousands of distinct CDR3 sequences, over 45% of them found once; the top ten carry roughly 9%. This sample was taken from a study of vaccination and CD4 T cells after COVID-19. CDR3 size: 21 residues. Trimming took off 0 bases at V and 5 bases at J, with 30 bases between the two ends. The germline V gene encodes CDR1 LNHNV and CDR2 YYDKDF (reference sequence). Indicated treatment: roughly 10-day PBMC culture with coronavirus spike peptide pools or control peptides (ViraFEST assay). Days 3 and 7 were when half the medium was replaced with fresh IL-2 medium.

This chain joins TRBV15 and TRBJ2-3, with TRBD1 as a possible D gene (11 bases). Material: CD4+ T cells from blood, cultured in vitro. The TCR sequence derives from a human donor who had recovered from COVID-19. Here the CDR3 reads CATSRDRQDRGLAGVKDTQYF. DNA for the CDR3: TGTGCCACCAGCAGAGATCGGCAGGACAGGGGGCTAGCGGGAGTGAAAGATACGCAGTATTTT.